The T cell receptor beta chain under discussion was sequenced for a study of cytomegalovirus exposure and HLA in healthy donors. The study, taken as a whole, reports: Cytomegalovirus status was reportedly diagnosed by the classifier with high sensitivity and specificity. Later work associated fewer than 20,000 TCR beta sequences with HLA alleles at 0.05 false discovery rate.

CDR3 length: 15 residues. Germline V CDR1 and CDR2: SGHVS, FNYEAQ. V was shortened by 2 bases and J by 0 bases, with 10 bases between the two germline ends. Each of the donors was a healthy bone marrow donor. Comment on this clone: Antigen specificity is unknown.

Both 60 Vbeta primers and 13 Jbeta primers went into the PCR. Only in-frame clones appear in the TCRdb table, and some are missing; sequencing was by immunoSEQ multiplex PCR. The sample is made up of approximately 130,000 clones, and the top ten hold less than 2.5% of it. Sequencing used PBMCs. This chain connects TRBV7-6 to TRBJ1-2; D remains ambiguous. The receptor was derived from a woman in her sixties in good health and CMV-seronegative. The CDR3: CASSLKPNANYGYTF. The CDR3 region has the DNA TGTGCCAGCAGCTTAAAGCCAAACGCTAACTATGGCTACACCTTC.